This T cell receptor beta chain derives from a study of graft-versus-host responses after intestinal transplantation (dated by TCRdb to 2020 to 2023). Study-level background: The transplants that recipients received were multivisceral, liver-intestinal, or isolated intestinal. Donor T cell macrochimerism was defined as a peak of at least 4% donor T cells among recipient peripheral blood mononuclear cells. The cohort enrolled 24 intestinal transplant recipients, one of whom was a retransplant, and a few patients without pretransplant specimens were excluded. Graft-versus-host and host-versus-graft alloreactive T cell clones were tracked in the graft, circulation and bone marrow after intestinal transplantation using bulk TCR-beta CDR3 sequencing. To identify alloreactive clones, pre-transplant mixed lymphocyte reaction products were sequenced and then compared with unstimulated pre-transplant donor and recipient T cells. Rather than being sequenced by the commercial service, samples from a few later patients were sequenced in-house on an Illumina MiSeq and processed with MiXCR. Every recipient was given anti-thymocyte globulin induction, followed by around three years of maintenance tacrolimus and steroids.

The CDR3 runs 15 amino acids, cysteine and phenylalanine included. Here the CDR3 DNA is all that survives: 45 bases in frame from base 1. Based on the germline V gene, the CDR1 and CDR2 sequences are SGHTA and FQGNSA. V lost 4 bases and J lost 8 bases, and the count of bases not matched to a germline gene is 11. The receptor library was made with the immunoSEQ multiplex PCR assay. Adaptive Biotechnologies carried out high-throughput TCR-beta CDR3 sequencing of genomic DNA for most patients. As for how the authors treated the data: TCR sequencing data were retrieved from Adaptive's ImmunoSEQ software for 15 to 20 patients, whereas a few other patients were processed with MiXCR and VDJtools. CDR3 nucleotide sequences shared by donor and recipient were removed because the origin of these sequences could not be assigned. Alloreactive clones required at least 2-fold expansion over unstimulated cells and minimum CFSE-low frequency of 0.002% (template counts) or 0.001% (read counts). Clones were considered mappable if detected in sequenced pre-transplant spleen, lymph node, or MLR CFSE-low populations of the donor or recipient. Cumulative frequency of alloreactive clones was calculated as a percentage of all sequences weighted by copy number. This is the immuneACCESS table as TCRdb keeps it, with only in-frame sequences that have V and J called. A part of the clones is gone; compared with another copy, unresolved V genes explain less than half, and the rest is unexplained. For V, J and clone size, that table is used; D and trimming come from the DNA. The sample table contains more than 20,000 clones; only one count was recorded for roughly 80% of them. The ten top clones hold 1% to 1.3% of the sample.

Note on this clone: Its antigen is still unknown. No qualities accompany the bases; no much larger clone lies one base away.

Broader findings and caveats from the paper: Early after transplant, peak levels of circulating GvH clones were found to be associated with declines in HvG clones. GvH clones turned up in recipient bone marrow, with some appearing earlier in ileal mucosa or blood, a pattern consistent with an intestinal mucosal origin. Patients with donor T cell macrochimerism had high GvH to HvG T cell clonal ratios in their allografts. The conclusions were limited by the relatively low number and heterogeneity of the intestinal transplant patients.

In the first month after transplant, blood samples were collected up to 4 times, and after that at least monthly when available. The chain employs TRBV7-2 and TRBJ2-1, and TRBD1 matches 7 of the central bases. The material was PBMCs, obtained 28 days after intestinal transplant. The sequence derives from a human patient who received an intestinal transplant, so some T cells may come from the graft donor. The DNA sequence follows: TGTGCCAGCAGCTCCGGACAGGTACCAAGGGATGAGCAGTTCTTC. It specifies CASSSGQVPRDEQFF. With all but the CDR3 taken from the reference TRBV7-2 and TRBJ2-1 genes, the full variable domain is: GAGVSQSPSNKVTEKGKDVELRCDPISGHTALYWYRQSLGQGLEFLIYFQGNSAPDKSGLPSDRFSAERTGGSVSTLTIQRTQQEDSAVYLCASSSGQVPRDEQFFGPGTRLTVL.